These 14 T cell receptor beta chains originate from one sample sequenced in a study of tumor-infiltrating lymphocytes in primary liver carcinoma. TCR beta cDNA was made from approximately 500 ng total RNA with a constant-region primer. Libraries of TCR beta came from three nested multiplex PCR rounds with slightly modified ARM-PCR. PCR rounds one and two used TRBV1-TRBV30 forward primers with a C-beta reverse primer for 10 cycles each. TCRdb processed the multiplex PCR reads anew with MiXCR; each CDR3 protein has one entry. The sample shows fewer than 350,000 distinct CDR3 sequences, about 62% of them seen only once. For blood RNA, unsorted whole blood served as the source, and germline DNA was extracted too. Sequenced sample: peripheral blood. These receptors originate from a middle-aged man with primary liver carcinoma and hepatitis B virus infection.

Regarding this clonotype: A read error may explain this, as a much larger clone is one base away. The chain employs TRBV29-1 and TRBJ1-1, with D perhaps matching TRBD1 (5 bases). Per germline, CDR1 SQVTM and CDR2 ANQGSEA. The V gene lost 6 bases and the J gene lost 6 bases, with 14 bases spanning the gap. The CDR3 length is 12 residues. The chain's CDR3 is CSVRDPGAEAFF. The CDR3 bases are TGCAGCGTCAGGGATCCGGGCGCTGAAGCTTTCTTT.

CDR3 protein: CASRGEFRETQYF. The CDR3 DNA sequence: TGCGCCAGCAGGGGGGAATTCAGGGAGACCCAGTACTTC. The chain links TRBV5-1 to TRBJ2-5; D could derive from TRBD1 or TRBD2 (5 bases each). The V gene lost 5 bases and the J gene lost 5 bases, with 13 bases spanning the gap. This CDR3 is 13 amino acids long. Germline assignment: CDR1 SGHRS and CDR2 YFSETQ.

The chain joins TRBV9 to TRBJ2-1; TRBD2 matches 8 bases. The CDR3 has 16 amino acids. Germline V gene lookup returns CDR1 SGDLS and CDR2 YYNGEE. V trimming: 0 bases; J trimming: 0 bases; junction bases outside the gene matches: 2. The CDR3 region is CASSVVSGSSYNEQFF. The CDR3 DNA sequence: TGTGCCAGCAGCGTAGTAAGCGGGAGCTCCTACAATGAGCAGTTCTTC.

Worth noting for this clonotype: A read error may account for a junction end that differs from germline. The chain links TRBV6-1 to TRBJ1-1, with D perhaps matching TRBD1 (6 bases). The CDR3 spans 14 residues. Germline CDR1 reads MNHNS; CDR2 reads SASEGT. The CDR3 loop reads CASSRDIKNTEASF. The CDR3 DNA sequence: TGTGCCAGCAGTCGGGACATAAAGAACACTGAAGCTTCCTTT.

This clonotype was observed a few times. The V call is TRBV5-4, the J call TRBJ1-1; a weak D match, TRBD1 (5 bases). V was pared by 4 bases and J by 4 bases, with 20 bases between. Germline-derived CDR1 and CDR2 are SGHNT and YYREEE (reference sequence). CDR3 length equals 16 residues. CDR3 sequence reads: CASSRPGVGGFTEAFF. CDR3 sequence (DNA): TGTGCCAGCAGCCGGCCGGGGGTGGGGGGGTTCACTGAAGCTTTCTTT.

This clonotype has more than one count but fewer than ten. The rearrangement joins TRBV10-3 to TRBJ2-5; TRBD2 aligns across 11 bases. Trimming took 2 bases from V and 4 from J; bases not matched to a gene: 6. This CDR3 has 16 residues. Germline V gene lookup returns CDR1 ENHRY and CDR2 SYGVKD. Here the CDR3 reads CAISEGSGRAIETQYF. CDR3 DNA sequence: TGTGCCATCAGTGAGGGTAGCGGGAGGGCCATAGAGACCCAGTACTTC.

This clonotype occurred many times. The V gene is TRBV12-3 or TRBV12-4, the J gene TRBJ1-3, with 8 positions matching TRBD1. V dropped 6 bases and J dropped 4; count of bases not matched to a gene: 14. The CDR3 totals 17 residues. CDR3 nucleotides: TGTGCCAGCAGAAAAACAGGGGGGGACCGAACCGGAAACACCATATATTTT. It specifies CASRKTGGDRTGNTIYF.

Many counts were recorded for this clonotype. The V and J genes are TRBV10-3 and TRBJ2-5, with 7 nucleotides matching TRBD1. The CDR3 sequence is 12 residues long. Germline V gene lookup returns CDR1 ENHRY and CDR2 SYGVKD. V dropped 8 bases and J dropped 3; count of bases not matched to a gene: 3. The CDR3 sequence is CAIGQGEETQYF. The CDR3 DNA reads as TGTGCCATCGGCCAGGGGGAAGAGACCCAGTACTTC.

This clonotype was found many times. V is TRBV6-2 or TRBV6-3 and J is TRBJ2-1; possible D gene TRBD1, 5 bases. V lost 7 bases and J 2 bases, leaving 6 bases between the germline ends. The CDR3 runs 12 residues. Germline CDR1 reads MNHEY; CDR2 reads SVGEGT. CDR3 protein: CASKGPYNEQFF. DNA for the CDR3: TGTGCCAGCAAGGGGCCCTACAATGAGCAGTTCTTC.

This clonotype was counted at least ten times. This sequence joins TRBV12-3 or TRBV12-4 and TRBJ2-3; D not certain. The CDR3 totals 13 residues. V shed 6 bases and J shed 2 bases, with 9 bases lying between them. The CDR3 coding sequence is TGTGCCAGCAGCCAGCTATCCACAGATACGCAGTATTTT. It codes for CASSQLSTDTQYF.

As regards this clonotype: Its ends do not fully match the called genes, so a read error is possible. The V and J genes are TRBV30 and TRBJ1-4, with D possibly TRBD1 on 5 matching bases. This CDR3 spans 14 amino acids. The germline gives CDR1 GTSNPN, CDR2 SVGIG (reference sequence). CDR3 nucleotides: TGTGCCTACTCCATGCGGGGGATTAATGAAACACTGTTATTT. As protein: CAYSMRGINETLLF. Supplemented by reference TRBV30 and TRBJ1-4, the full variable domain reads SQTIHQWPATLVQPVGSPLSLECTVEGTSNPNLYWYRQAAGRGLQLLFYSVGIGQISSEVPQNLSASRPQDRQFILSSKKLLLSDSGFYLCAYSMRGINETLLFGSGTQLSVL.

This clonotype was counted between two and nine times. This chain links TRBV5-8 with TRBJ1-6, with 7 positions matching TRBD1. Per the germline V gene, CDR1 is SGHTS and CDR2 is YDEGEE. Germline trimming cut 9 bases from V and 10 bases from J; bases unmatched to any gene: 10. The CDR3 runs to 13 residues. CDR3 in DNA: TGTGCCACTCCCAGGGGGATTCGGTCACCCCTCCACTTT. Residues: CATPRGIRSPLHF.

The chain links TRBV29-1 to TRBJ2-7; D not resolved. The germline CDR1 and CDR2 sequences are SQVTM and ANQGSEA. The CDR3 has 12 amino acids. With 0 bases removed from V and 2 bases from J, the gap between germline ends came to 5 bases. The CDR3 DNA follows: TGCAGCGTTGAAGATAACACCTACGAGCAGTACTTC. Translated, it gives CSVEDNTYEQYF.

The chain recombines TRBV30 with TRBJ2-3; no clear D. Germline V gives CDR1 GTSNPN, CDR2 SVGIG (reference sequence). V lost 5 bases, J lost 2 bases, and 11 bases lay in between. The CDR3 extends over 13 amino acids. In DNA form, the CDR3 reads TGTGCCTGGGTTAGGCAGCTCACAGATACGCAGTATTTT. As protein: CAWVRQLTDTQYF.